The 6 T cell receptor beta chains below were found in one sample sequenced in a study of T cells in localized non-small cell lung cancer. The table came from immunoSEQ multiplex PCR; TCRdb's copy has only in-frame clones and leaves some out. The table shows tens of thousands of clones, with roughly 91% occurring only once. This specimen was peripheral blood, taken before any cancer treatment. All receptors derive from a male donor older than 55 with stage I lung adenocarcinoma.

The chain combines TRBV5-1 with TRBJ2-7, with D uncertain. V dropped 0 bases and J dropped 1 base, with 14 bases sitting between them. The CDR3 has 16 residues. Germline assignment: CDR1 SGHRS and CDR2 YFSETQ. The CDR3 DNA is TGCGCCAGCAGCTTGGCTCCCGGCAGGTCATCCTACGAGCAGTACTTC. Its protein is CASSLAPGRSSYEQYF.

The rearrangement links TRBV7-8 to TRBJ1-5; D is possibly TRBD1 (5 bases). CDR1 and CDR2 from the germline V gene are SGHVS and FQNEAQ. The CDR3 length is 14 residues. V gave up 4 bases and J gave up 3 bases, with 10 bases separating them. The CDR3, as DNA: TGTGCCAGCAGCTCTTGGGGACCCAATCAGCCCCAGCATTTT. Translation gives CASSSWGPNQPQHF. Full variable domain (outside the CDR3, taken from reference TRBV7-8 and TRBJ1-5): GAGVSQSPRYKVAKRGQDVALRCDPISGHVSLFWYQQALGQGPEFLTYFQNEAQLDKSGLPSDRFFAERPEGSVSTLKIQRTQQEDSAVYLCASSSWGPNQPQHFGDGTRLSIL.

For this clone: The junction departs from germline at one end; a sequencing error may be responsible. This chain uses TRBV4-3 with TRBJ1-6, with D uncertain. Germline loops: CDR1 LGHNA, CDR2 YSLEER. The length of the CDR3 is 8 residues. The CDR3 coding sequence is TGCGCCAGCAGCCAAGGGCCCTTT. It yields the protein CASSQGPF.

The DNA for the CDR3 is TGTGCCAGCAGCCCTCCGTCAGCCGGAGAGCAGTTCTTC. Translated, it gives CASSPPSAGEQFF. This rearrangement joins TRBV5-4 to TRBJ2-1; D is unresolved. The CDR3 contains 13 residues. Germline CDR1 and CDR2: SGHNT and YYREEE (reference sequence). Trimming pared 4 bases from V and 10 bases from J, leaving 15 bases between.

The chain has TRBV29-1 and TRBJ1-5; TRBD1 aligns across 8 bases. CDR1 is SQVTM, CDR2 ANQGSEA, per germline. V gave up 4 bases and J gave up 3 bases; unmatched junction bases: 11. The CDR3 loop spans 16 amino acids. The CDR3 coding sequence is TGCAGCGTTGCATCCCAGGGGGCGGGTGACAATCAGCCCCAGCATTTT. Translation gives CSVASQGAGDNQPQHF.

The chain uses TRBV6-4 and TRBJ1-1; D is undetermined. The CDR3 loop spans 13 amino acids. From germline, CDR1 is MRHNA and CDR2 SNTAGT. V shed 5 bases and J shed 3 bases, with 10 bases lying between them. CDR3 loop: CASSLNAYTEAFF. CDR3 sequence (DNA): TGTGCCAGCAGTCTAAACGCATACACTGAAGCTTTCTTT.